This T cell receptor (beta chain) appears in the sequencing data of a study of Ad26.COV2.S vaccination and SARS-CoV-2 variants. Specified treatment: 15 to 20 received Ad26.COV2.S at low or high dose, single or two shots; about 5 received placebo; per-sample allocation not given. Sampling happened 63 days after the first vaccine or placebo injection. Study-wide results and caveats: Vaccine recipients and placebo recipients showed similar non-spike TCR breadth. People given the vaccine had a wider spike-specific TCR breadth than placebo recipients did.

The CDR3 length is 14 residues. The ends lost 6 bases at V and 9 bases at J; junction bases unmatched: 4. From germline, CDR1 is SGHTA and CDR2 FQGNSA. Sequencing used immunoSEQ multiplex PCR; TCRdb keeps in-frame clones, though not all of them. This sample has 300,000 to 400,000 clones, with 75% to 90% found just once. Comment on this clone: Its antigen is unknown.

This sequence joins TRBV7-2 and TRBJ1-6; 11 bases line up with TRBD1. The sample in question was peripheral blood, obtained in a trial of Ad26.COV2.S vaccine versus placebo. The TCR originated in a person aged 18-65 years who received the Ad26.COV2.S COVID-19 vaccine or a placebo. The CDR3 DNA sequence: TGTGCCAGCAGGGGGACAGGGGGTCTTTCACCCCTCCACTTT. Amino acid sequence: CASRGTGGLSPLHF.